This T cell receptor beta chain stems from a study of cytomegalovirus exposure and HLA in healthy donors. Broader study findings: Earlier findings revealed that most TCR beta V segments proved productive either about 87% or about 30% of the time. TCR beta chain V- and J-gene trimming was linked, in a later analysis, to a missense variant in DCLRE1C.

Trimming shortened V by 5 bases and J by 3 bases, and 8 bases separated the two germline ends. The germline gives CDR1 SGHRS, CDR2 YFSETQ. There are 13 residues in the CDR3. PCR involved 60 Vbeta and 13 Jbeta primers. As processed by the authors: The authors later counted 65 million to 90 million unique TCR beta chains, 9.5 million to 13 million of them shared. Sequencing was performed with immunoSEQ multiplex PCR; in TCRdb, only in-frame clones are kept and a portion is missing. For V, J and clone size, that table is used; D and trimming come from the DNA. The data show 160,000 or so clones, with roughly 80% seen just once and around 7.7% held by the top ten. This clone has a single count. Its antigen remains unidentified.

The TCR originated in a woman between 25 and 40 years old in good health and CMV-seropositive. Sequencing was carried out using PBMCs. This chain connects TRBV5-1 to TRBJ1-4; D unresolved. CDR3 coding DNA: TGCGCCAGCAGGTCTGAGCCTAATGAAAAACTGTTTTTT. The encoded protein is CASRSEPNEKLFF.